This record covers a single T cell receptor (beta chain). The length of the CDR3 is 12 residues. Trimming pared 4 bases from V and 7 bases from J, leaving 10 bases between. These data originate in a study of blood T cell repertoires in COVID-19. Study-level information: The United States, Italy and Spain supplied acute and convalescent COVID-19 samples. The cDNA or gDNA used as material had been derived from T cells, B-cell-depleted T cells, or PBMCs.

Authors' analysis steps: Nucleated cell counts were estimated from reference gene primer amplification. TCRdb keeps only in-frame clones here, not all; method: immunoSEQ multiplex PCR. V, J and clone size are those of that table, while D and trimming were read from the DNA. Here the sample spans 90,000 to 100,000 clones, approximately 85% being singletons. The specimen was peripheral blood. This chain uses TRBV12-3 or TRBV12-4 with TRBJ2-5, with TRBD1 as a possible D gene (5 bases). The sequence came from a human donor in a cohort sampled during active COVID-19. CDR3 sequence: CASSSGFGTQYF. DNA for the CDR3: TGTGCCAGCAGTTCAGGGTTCGGGACCCAGTACTTC.